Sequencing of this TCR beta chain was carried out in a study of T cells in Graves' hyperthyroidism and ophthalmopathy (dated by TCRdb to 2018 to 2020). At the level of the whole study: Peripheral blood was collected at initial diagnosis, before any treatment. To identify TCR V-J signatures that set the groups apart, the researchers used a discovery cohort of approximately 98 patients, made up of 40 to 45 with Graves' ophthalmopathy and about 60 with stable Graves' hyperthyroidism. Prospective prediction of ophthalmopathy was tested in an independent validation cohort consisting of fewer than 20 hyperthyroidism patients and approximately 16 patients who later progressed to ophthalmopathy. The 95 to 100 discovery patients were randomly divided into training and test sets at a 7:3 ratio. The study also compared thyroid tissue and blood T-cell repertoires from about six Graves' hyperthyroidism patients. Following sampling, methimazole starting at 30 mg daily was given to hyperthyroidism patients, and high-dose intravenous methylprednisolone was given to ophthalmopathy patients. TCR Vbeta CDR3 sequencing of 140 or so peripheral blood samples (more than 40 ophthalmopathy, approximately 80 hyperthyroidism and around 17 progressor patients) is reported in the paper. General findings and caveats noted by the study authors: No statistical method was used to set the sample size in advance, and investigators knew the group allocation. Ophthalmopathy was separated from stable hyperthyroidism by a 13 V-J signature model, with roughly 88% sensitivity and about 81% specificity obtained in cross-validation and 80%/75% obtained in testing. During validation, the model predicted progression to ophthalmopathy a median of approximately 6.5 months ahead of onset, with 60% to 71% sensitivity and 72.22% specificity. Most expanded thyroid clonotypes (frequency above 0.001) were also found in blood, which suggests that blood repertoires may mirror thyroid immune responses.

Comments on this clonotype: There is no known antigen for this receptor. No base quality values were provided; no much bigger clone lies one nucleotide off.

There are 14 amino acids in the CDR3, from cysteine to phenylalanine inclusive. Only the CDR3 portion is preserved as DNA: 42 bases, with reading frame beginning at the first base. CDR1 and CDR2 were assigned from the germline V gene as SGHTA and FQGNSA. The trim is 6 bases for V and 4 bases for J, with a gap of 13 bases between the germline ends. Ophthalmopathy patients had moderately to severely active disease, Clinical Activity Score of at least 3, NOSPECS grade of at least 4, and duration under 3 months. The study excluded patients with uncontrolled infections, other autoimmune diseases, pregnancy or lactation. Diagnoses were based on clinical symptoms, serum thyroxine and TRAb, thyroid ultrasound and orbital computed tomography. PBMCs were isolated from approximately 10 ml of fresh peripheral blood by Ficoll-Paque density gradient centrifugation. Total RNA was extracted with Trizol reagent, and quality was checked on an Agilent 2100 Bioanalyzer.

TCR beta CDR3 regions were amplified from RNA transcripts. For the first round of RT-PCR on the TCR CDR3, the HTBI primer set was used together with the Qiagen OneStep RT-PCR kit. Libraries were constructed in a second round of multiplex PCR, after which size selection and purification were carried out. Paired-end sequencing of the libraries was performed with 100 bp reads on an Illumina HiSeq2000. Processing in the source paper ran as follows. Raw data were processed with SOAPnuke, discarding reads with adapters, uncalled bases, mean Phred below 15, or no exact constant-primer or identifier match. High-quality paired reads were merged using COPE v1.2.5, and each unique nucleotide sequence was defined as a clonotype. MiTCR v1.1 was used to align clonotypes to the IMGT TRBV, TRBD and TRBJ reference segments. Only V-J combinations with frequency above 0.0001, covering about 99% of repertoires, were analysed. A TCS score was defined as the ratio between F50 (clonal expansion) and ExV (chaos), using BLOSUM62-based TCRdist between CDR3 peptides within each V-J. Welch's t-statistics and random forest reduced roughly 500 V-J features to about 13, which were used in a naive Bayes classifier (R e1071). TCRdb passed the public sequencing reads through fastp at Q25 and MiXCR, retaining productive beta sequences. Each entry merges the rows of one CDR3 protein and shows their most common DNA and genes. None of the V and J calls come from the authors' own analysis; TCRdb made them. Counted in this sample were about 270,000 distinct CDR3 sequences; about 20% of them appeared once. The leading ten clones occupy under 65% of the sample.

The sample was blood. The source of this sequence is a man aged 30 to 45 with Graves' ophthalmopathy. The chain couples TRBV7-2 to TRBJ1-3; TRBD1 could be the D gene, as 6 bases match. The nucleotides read TGTGCCAGCAGTACAGGGAGGACCGGAAACACCATATATTTT. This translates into CASSTGRTGNTIYF.